Listed here are 27 T cell receptor beta chains from one sample, sequenced in a study of shared clonotypes between healthy human individuals. TCRdb's table, derived via immunoSEQ multiplex PCR, lists solely in-frame clones and lacks some. The sample consists of more than 2,000,000 clones, more than 80% of them appearing once. The specimen sequenced was naive CD4+ T cells from PBMCs. Subset in this sample: CD45RA+ positively selected. The origin of the receptors is a man between 18 and 29 years old in good health. Some clones in this sample may be carry-over from other donors' samples.

This clone was found a few times. V usage is TRBV30 and J usage is TRBJ1-1; D call uncertain. There are 11 residues in the CDR3. Germline-derived CDR1 and CDR2 are GTSNPN and SVGIG (reference sequence). Trimming stripped 0 bases from V and 7 bases from J, with 6 bases between. This CDR3 reads CAWSVQSEAFF. The CDR3 nucleotides read TGTGCCTGGAGTGTCCAGAGTGAAGCTTTCTTT.

V usage is TRBV19 and J usage is TRBJ1-5; D is possibly TRBD1 (6 bases). The V gene's germline CDR1 is LNHDA and CDR2 SQIVND (reference sequence). The CDR3 has 13 residues. Trimming left V 5 bases short and J 6 bases short, with 11 bases between. The CDR3 DNA is TGTGCCAGTAGTTTGTCAGGGGCTCAGCCCCAGCATTTT. Protein sequence: CASSLSGAQPQHF.

V usage is TRBV7-8 and J usage is TRBJ2-5; the D call may be TRBD1 or TRBD2 (6 bases each). This CDR3 has 18 amino acids. The ends were cut back, 1 base at V and 4 bases at J, with 22 bases in the middle. Per germline, CDR1 SGHVS and CDR2 FQNEAQ. This CDR3 is CASSLGTGATTFGETQYF. DNA of the CDR3: TGTGCCAGCAGCTTAGGAACGGGGGCTACCACCTTCGGAGAGACCCAGTACTTC.

This chain joins TRBV9 and TRBJ2-2; 8 nucleotides agree with TRBD2. The germline gives CDR1 SGDLS, CDR2 YYNGEE. CDR3 length equals 16 residues. V gave up 6 bases and J gave up 6 bases; unmatched junction bases: 13. The CDR3 nucleotides are TGTGCCAGCACCCCGACGTCAGCGGGAGTTGCCGGGGAGCTGTTTTTT. Amino acids: CASTPTSAGVAGELFF. Looking up the rest from reference TRBV9 and TRBJ2-2 gives the full variable domain: DSGVTQTPKHLITATGQRVTLRCSPRSGDLSVYWYQQSLDQGLQFLIQYYNGEERAKGNILERFSAQQFPDLHSELNLSSLELGDSALYFCASTPTSAGVAGELFFGEGSRLTVL.

The rearrangement links TRBV11-3 to TRBJ2-4; 8 bases are a match to TRBD2. The germline gives CDR1 SGHNT, CDR2 YENEEA. This CDR3 spans 17 amino acids. Trimming cost V 3 bases and J 8 bases; bases outside gene matches: 15. Here the CDR3 DNA reads TGTGCCAGCAGCTTGGGGACGGGCCGAGCGGGAGTGGACATTCAGTACTTC. Its translation: CASSLGTGRAGVDIQYF.

Of note for this clone: Distinct nucleotide sequences in the sample also encode this CDR3. J is TRBJ1-5 and V is TRBV7-2, with 7 bases fitting TRBD1. CDR1 is SGHTA and CDR2 is FQGNSA in the germline V gene. V trimming: 6 bases; J trimming: 1 base; junction bases outside the gene matches: 3. The length of the CDR3 is 14 residues. As DNA, the CDR3 is TGTGCCAGCAGTCCGACAGGGAGCAATCAGCCCCAGCATTTT. This gives the protein CASSPTGSNQPQHF. The whole variable domain, filled in from reference TRBV7-2 and TRBJ1-5, reads GAGVSQSPSNKVTEKGKDVELRCDPISGHTALYWYRQSLGQGLEFLIYFQGNSAPDKSGLPSDRFSAERTGGSVSTLTIQRTQQEDSAVYLCASSPTGSNQPQHFGDGTRLSIL.

This clone was found once. The V and J genes are TRBV5-1 and TRBJ2-5, with 7 positions matching TRBD2. There are 15 residues in the CDR3. Trimming took 5 bases from V and 5 from J; bases not matched to a gene: 12. Germline loops: CDR1 SGHRS, CDR2 YFSETQ. CDR3 region: CASSLPRLAQETQYF. The CDR3 nucleotides read TGCGCCAGCAGTCTACCCCGACTAGCTCAGGAGACCCAGTACTTC.

This chain links TRBV5-1 with TRBJ2-3; D is uncertain. CDR1 and CDR2 from the germline V gene are SGHRS and YFSETQ. This CDR3 has 16 amino acids. V gave up 1 base and J gave up 3 bases, with 15 bases separating them. The CDR3 sequence is CASSLLSFSGTDTQYF. Written as DNA, the CDR3 is TGCGCCAGCAGCTTGCTATCCTTCTCTGGTACAGATACGCAGTATTTT.

The chain employs TRBV28 and TRBJ1-2; a weak D match, TRBD1 (5 bases). The germline gives CDR1 MDHEN, CDR2 SYDVKM. V lost 3 bases and J lost 8, with 16 bases in between. The CDR3 totals 14 residues. CDR3 sequence: CASSFRDGARGYTF. CDR3 nucleotide sequence: TGTGCCAGCAGTTTTAGGGACGGAGCCAGGGGCTACACCTTC.

J is TRBJ2-7 and V is TRBV5-6; the D is unclear. Trimming removed 4 bases from V and 3 bases from J, with 11 bases in between. The CDR3 sequence is 13 residues long. The germline V gene encodes CDR1 SGHDT and CDR2 YYEEEE. This CDR3 is CASSPGPIYEQYF. The CDR3, as DNA: TGTGCCAGCAGCCCTGGGCCGATCTACGAGCAGTACTTC.

The chain has TRBV4-1 and TRBJ2-1; D not resolved. Deletions cut 4 bases from V and 2 bases from J, with 0 bases between. This CDR3 is 11 amino acids long. CDR1 and CDR2 (germline): MGHRA, YSYEKL. The CDR3 spells CASSPYNEQFF. DNA for the CDR3: TGCGCCAGCAGCCCCTACAATGAGCAGTTCTTC.

This chain connects TRBV5-1 to TRBJ2-3, with D maybe TRBD2 (5 bases). With 0 bases removed from V and 3 bases from J, the gap between germline ends came to 11 bases. Germline assignment: CDR1 SGHRS and CDR2 YFSETQ. The CDR3 sequence is 15 residues long. Here the CDR3 reads CASSLGHPGTDTQYF. CDR3 DNA sequence: TGCGCCAGCAGCTTGGGGCACCCGGGAACAGATACGCAGTATTTT.

This clone was picked up one time. V and J are TRBV9 and TRBJ2-7; D gene uncertain. The V gene's germline CDR1 is SGDLS and CDR2 YYNGEE. V shed 0 bases and J shed 6 bases, with 13 bases lying between them. The length of the CDR3 is 14 residues. The CDR3 sequence: CASSVDVFGVEQYF. Here the CDR3 DNA reads TGTGCCAGCAGCGTAGATGTATTTGGGGTCGAGCAGTACTTC.

The CDR3 bases are TGTGCCAGCAGCTTCGGGACTAGCGGGAGTTGGAAGCAGTACTTC. Translated: CASSFGTSGSWKQYF. V is TRBV7-9 and J is TRBJ2-7; 14 nucleotides match TRBD2. The germline V gene has CDR1 SEHNR and CDR2 FQNEAQ (reference sequence). The J segment lost 8 bases and the V segment lost 3 bases, leaving 6 bases of the junction unmatched. The length of the CDR3 is 15 residues.

The chain is built from TRBV2 and TRBJ1-5, with TRBD1 as a possible D gene (5 bases). The CDR3 has 13 residues. V lost 2 bases, J lost 9 bases, and 11 bases lay in between. Germline loops: CDR1 SNHLY, CDR2 FYNNEI. The CDR3 loop reads CASSERGFGPQHF. In DNA, the CDR3 is TGTGCCAGCAGTGAAAGGGGCTTTGGGCCCCAGCATTTT.

The chain has TRBV6-1 and TRBJ1-2; D gene ambiguous. This CDR3 is 15 amino acids long. Trimming removed 2 bases at V and 8 bases at J, with 18 bases between. The germline CDR1 and CDR2 sequences are MNHNS and SASEGT. CDR3 amino acids: CASSESGFGGGGYTF. In DNA form, the CDR3 reads TGTGCCAGCAGTGAATCGGGTTTCGGCGGCGGGGGCTACACCTTC.

The chain employs TRBV27 and TRBJ1-3; D is undetermined. The germline V gene has CDR1 MNHEY and CDR2 SMNVEV (reference sequence). The CDR3 consists of 16 residues. V was clipped by 2 bases and J by 2 bases, with 13 bases between them. CDR3 loop: CASSLTSRPTGNTIYF. The CDR3 coding sequence is TGTGCCAGCAGTTTAACTTCCCGGCCAACTGGAAACACCATATATTTT.

This sequence joins TRBV7-9 and TRBJ2-5; TRBD1 matches 8 bases. V lost 3 bases and J lost 7; bases outside the gene matches: 7. The CDR3 is made up of 14 amino acids. Germline CDR1 SEHNR, CDR2 FQNEAQ (reference sequence). The CDR3 DNA reads TGTGCCAGCAGCTTGGACAGGGTTATGGCGACCCAGTACTTC. It translates to CASSLDRVMATQYF.

The rearrangement uses TRBV7-9 and TRBJ2-1; no firm D call. This CDR3 has 12 amino acids. Germline CDR1 reads SEHNR; CDR2 reads FQNEAQ (reference sequence). The V gene lost 4 bases and the J gene lost 7 bases, with 8 bases spanning the gap. CDR3 in amino acids: CASSSLRNEQFF. CDR3 sequence (DNA): TGTGCCAGCAGCTCCCTACGAAATGAGCAGTTCTTC.

CDR3 protein: CASSRTAEAFF. The CDR3 DNA is TGTGCCAGCAGTCGTACAGCTGAAGCTTTCTTT. V usage is TRBV6-1 and J usage is TRBJ1-1, with D hard to call. The CDR3 covers 11 residues. V was trimmed by 5 bases and J by 6 bases, leaving 7 bases between them. Germline values: CDR1 MNHNS, CDR2 SASEGT.

The chain joins TRBV9 to TRBJ2-1, with TRBD2 identical over 7 bases. This CDR3 spans 15 amino acids. The V and J ends lost 5 bases and 9 bases, in that order; junction bases with no gene match: 14. Germline CDR1 SGDLS, CDR2 YYNGEE. The CDR3 nucleotides are TGTGCCAGCAGTGTCCAGGGCGGGAGTAACGGTGAGCAGTTCTTC. It specifies CASSVQGGSNGEQFF.

Details on this clone: Other DNA sequences of this sample code for an identical CDR3. The chain joins TRBV29-1 to TRBJ2-4; D unresolved. Germline values: CDR1 SQVTM, CDR2 ANQGSEA. The CDR3 totals 13 residues. V was cut by 6 bases and J by 0 bases, with 9 bases left in between. The CDR3 coding sequence is TGCAGCGTGGGTTTACTAGCCAAAAACATTCAGTACTTC. This encodes CSVGLLAKNIQYF.

The rearrangement uses TRBV5-6 and TRBJ2-1; 10 bases are shared with TRBD2. The V segment lost 4 bases and the J segment 0 bases; nucleotides outside the gene matches: 10. The CDR3 is made up of 18 amino acids. Germline V gene data show CDR1 as SGHDT and CDR2 as YYEEEE. CDR3 sequence reads: CASSATGTSDRSYNEQFF. CDR3 in DNA: TGTGCCAGCAGCGCAACCGGGACTAGCGACCGCTCCTACAATGAGCAGTTCTTC.

The J gene is TRBJ2-7, the V gene TRBV28; no clear D. CDR3 length equals 14 residues. Germline CDR1 reads MDHEN; CDR2 reads SYDVKM. V was shortened by 3 bases and J by 3 bases, with 12 bases between the two germline ends. CDR3 bases: TGTGCCAGCAGTTTTAGTAGTAGCCTCTACGAGCAGTACTTC. It is translated as CASSFSSSLYEQYF.

The rearrangement links TRBV6-6 to TRBJ1-5; D may be TRBD1 (6 bases). The CDR3 loop spans 14 amino acids. CDR1 is MNHNY, CDR2 SVGAGI, per germline (reference sequence). V lost 3 bases to trimming and J lost 9 bases, with 15 bases between them. Written as DNA, the CDR3 is TGTGCCAGCAGTTATCGGACAGTTCGGGGGCCCCAGCATTTT. This sequence encodes CASSYRTVRGPQHF.

The rearrangement joins TRBV19 to TRBJ2-6; either TRBD1 or TRBD2 may supply D (6 bases each). The ends were cut back, 3 bases at V and 7 bases at J, with 13 bases in the middle. The CDR3 is 15 residues long. Germline CDR1 LNHDA, CDR2 SQIVND (reference sequence). The CDR3 sequence: CASSIEGGSANVLTF. CDR3 bases: TGTGCCAGTAGTATTGAGGGGGGATCCGCCAACGTCCTGACTTTC.

The chain joins TRBV5-4 to TRBJ1-3; D unresolved. Between the trimmed V and J ends, which lost 7 bases and 3 bases, there was a span of 8 bases. This CDR3 comprises 12 residues. Germline V gene sequence: CDR1 SGHNT, CDR2 YYREEE (reference sequence). The CDR3 protein is CASAGVGNTIYF. The CDR3 DNA reads TGTGCCAGCGCCGGGGTTGGAAACACCATATATTTT.